Shown below are 7 T cell receptor beta chains from a single sample sequenced in a study of T cell responses to AZD1222 COVID-19 vaccine. The assay was immunoSEQ multiplex PCR, and TCRdb's table has in-frame clones only and misses some. The sample includes some 140,000 clones, about 88% of them seen just once. The source was peripheral blood, collected on day 0 of AZD1222 vaccination. All receptors come from an adult in good health.

The rearrangement joins TRBV7-2 to TRBJ2-7, with D possibly matching TRBD1 (6 bases). V lost 4 bases to trimming and J lost 9 bases, with 13 bases between them. CDR3 length equals 12 residues. Germline lookup yields CDR1 SGHTA and CDR2 FQGNSA. CDR3 sequence reads: CASSYSRGWQYF. In nucleotides, the CDR3 is TGTGCCAGCAGCTATAGCAGGGGTTGGCAGTACTTC.

The V gene is TRBV11-3, the J gene TRBJ2-7; D gene ambiguous. Germline V gene data show CDR1 as SGHNT and CDR2 as YENEEA. With 0 bases removed from V and 4 bases from J, the gap between germline ends came to 13 bases. The CDR3 is 15 amino acids. The CDR3 sequence is CASSLESVAPYEQYF. The DNA for the CDR3 is TGTGCCAGCAGCTTAGAATCGGTCGCCCCGTACGAGCAGTACTTC.

The chain joins TRBV27 to TRBJ1-4; 10 bases align to TRBD1. Germline V gene sequence: CDR1 MNHEY, CDR2 SMNVEV (reference sequence). Trimming took 6 bases from V and 5 from J; bases not matched to a gene: 3. This CDR3 comprises 14 residues. CDR3 sequence reads: CASRPDRGNEKLFF. In DNA form, the CDR3 reads TGTGCCAGCAGACCGGACAGGGGGAATGAAAAACTGTTTTTT. The entire variable domain, with the rest obtained from reference TRBV27 and TRBJ1-4, is as follows: EAQVTQNPRYLITVTGKKLTVTCSQNMNHEYMSWYRQDPGLGLRQIYYSMNVEVTDKGDVPEGYKVSRKEKRNFPLILESPSPNQTSLYFCASRPDRGNEKLFFGSGTQLSVL.

V and J are TRBV18 and TRBJ1-5, with D perhaps matching TRBD1 (6 bases). Germline loops: CDR1 KGHSH, CDR2 LQKENI. This CDR3 comprises 16 residues. The V and J ends lost 1 base and 6 bases respectively, with 16 bases between them. The CDR3 DNA follows: TGTGCCAGCTCACCACAGCCCCAGGGGCCCGGTCAGCCCCAGCATTTT. It translates to CASSPQPQGPGQPQHF.

The chain links TRBV30 to TRBJ1-1, with TRBD1 as a possible D gene (5 bases). Trimming removed 3 bases at V and 4 bases at J, with 12 bases between. Per the germline V gene, CDR1 is GTSNPN and CDR2 is SVGIG (reference sequence). The CDR3 spans 13 residues. CDR3 amino acids: CAWRGEGGTEAFF. CDR3 nucleotides: TGTGCCTGGAGAGGGGAGGGAGGCACTGAAGCTTTCTTT.

This chain connects TRBV15 to TRBJ2-2; 7 bases map to TRBD2. CDR1 is LNHNV and CDR2 is YYDKDF in the germline V gene (reference sequence). V dropped 3 bases and J dropped 3; count of bases not matched to a gene: 13. The CDR3 has 18 residues. The CDR3 region has the DNA TGTGCCACCAGCAGCCGCACGAGCGGGGCCCGACACACCGGGGAGCTGTTTTTT. Translation gives CATSSRTSGARHTGELFF. Based on the CDR3 plus reference TRBV15 and TRBJ2-2, the full variable domain is DAMVIQNPRYQVTQFGKPVTLSCSQTLNHNVMYWYQQKSSQAPKLLFHYYDKDFNNEADTPDNFQSRRPNTSFCFLDIRSPGLGDTAMYLCATSSRTSGARHTGELFFGEGSRLTVL.

The chain recombines TRBV5-1 with TRBJ2-5, with D possibly matching TRBD1 (5 bases). CDR3 length equals 12 residues. Germline V gives CDR1 SGHRS, CDR2 YFSETQ. V was cut by 2 bases and J by 3 bases, with 5 bases left in between. The CDR3: CASSFREETQYF. The CDR3 bases are TGCGCCAGCAGCTTCAGGGAAGAGACCCAGTACTTC. The entire variable domain, with the rest obtained from reference TRBV5-1 and TRBJ2-5, is as follows: KAGVTQTPRYLIKTRGQQVTLSCSPISGHRSVSWYQQTPGQGLQFLFEYFSETQRNKGNFPGRFSGRQFSNSRSEMNVSTLELGDSALYLCASSFREETQYFGPGTRLLVL.